The clone carrying this T cell receptor (beta chain) shows up as medium-sized by frequency. Its antigen is not known. The germline V gene encodes CDR1 GTSNPN and CDR2 SVGIG (reference sequence). The CDR3 is 16 residues long. The source of the sample is a study of T cell clusters in autoimmune cytopenias. Study-wide context: TRB sequencing had a median about 52,000 reads and under 2,500 distinct clonotypes per sample.

Findings and caveats of the study: No experiment has yet validated the function of the T cell clusters defined in silico. TRB repertoire shifts in secondary cytopenia and chronic lymphocytic leukemia mostly reflected lymphoma, not autoimmunity.

Roughly 40,000 genome equivalents of blood DNA were amplified for TRB. TRB was amplified by touch-down multiplex PCR, primer pools A and B combined. TCRdb re-called the multiplex PCR reads and shows each CDR3 protein once, DNA omitted. The sample includes about 12,000 distinct CDR3 sequences. Sequencing was carried out using peripheral blood. This sequence was found in a human donor with an autoimmune cytopenia or autoimmune hepatitis (not recorded which). The chain links TRBV30 to TRBJ1-3. This CDR3 is CAWGPNGPRTDGTIYF.